The rows below give T cell receptor beta chains drawn from one sample of a study of Graves' ophthalmopathy and Graves' hyperthyroidism. TCRdb recomputed calls from the multiplex PCR reads with MiXCR, one row per CDR3 protein. In the table there are some 380,000 distinct CDR3 sequences, 15% of which are singletons. The sample consisted of peripheral blood. Receptors originate from a woman aged 18 to 35 with stable Graves' hyperthyroidism. The CDR3 runs from the conserved cysteine through the conserved F or W. D genes are given only for firm matches. Clone sizes are given selectively: once, few, many, or a class where the clone is expanded.

V gene	clone size	J gene	D gene	CDR3 protein	CDR3 DNA
TRBV7-2	few	TRBJ2-7	TRBD1	CASSFSTGNYEQYF	TGTGCCAGCAGCTTTTCGACAGGGAACTACGAGCAGTACTTC
TRBV5-6	many	TRBJ2-5	-	CASRLGRRAETQYF	TGTGCCAGCAGGTTGGGTAGAAGGGCTGAGACCCAGTACTTC
TRBV19	few	TRBJ1-5	-	CASRPKDYQPQHF	TGTGCCAGTAGGCCCAAGGATTATCAGCCCCAGCATTTT
TRBV9	many	TRBJ1-1	-	CASSVVSDGGMIAFF	TGTGCCAGCAGCGTAGTCAGCGACGGGGGAATGATAGCTTTCTTT
TRBV4-1	many	TRBJ1-6	-	CASSHRAGYNSPLHF	TGCGCCAGCAGCCACAGGGCAGGGTATAATTCACCCCTCCACTTT
TRBV12-3/TRBV12-4	many	TRBJ1-5	-	CASSGGIYQPQHF	TGTGCCAGCAGTGGGGGTATATATCAGCCCCAGCATTTT
TRBV6-1	many	TRBJ2-2	-	CARQGPGELFF	TGTGCCAGACAGGGTCCCGGGGAGCTGTTTTTT
TRBV5-1	many	TRBJ1-1	TRBD1	CASSLDNRGTEAFF	TGCGCCAGCAGCTTGGACAACAGGGGCACTGAAGCTTTCTTT
TRBV4-1	few	TRBJ1-5	-	CASSQDRVTGSSNQPQHF	TGCGCCAGCAGCCAAGATAGGGTGACAGGATCTAGCAATCAGCCCCAGCATTTT
TRBV27	-	TRBJ1-2	TRBD1	CASSSLLRDSDLLYGCTF	TGTGCCAGCAGTTCACTCCTCCGGGACAGTGACTTATTGTATGGCTGCACCTTC
TRBV20-1	many	TRBJ2-5	TRBD2	CSARGLAGAVETQYF	TGCAGTGCGAGAGGACTAGCGGGGGCAGTAGAGACCCAGTACTTC
TRBV9	many	TRBJ1-2	TRBD1	CASSVATGQGASGYTF	TGTGCCAGCAGCGTAGCTACGGGCCAGGGGGCCAGTGGCTACACCTTC
TRBV7-9	many	TRBJ1-1	-	CASSTMEGTEAFF	TGTGCCAGCAGCACAATGGAGGGCACTGAAGCTTTCTTT
TRBV5-1	-	TRBJ2-6	TRBD1	CASSFTGAGANVLTF	TGCGCCAGCAGCTTCACAGGGGCCGGGGCCAACGTCCTGACTTTC
TRBV20-1	many	TRBJ2-5	-	CSALPGGETQYF	TGCAGTGCCTTACCAGGGGGGGAGACCCAGTACTTC
TRBV19	few	TRBJ2-3	-	CASSMRRQGTDTQYF	TGTGCCAGTAGTATGAGGAGGCAGGGAACAGATACGCAGTATTTT
TRBV28	-	TRBJ2-7	-	CASSLSPRNYEQYF	TGTGCCAGCAGTTTATCACCGCGAAACTACGAGCAGTACTTC
TRBV6-2/TRBV6-3	many	TRBJ2-7	-	CASRPPTNPYEQYF	TGTGCCAGCAGACCGCCCACGAATCCCTACGAGCAGTACTTC
TRBV9	many	TRBJ1-1	-	CASSVALGRLDTEAFF	TGTGCCAGCAGCGTAGCTCTAGGCAGGTTGGACACTGAAGCTTTCTTT
TRBV25-1	many	TRBJ1-2	-	CASSDGSYGYTF	TGTGCCAGCAGTGATGGCAGCTATGGCTACACCTTC
TRBV6-1	-	TRBJ2-5	-	CASSEAQDGPKETQYF	TGTGCCAGCAGTGAAGCGCAGGACGGACCGAAAGAGACCCAGTACTTC
TRBV6-2/TRBV6-3	-	TRBJ1-6	TRBD1	CASSSPGQGAYNSPLHF	TGTGCCAGCAGTTCCCCCGGACAGGGGGCATATAATTCACCCCTCCACTTT
TRBV3-1	few	TRBJ2-7	TRBD2	CASSQGLAGISYEKQYF	TGTGCCAGCAGCCAAGGGCTAGCGGGGATATCCTACGAGAAGCAGTACTTC
TRBV7-6	many	TRBJ1-1	-	CASSLAGQKEAFF	TGTGCCAGCAGCTTAGCGGGACAAAAAGAAGCTTTCTTT
TRBV7-8	-	TRBJ1-1	-	CASSLVGITDAFF	TGTGCCAGCAGCTTGGTGGGTATCACTGATGCTTTCTTT
TRBV20-1	many	TRBJ1-5	-	CSARDLGNQPQHF	TGCAGTGCTAGAGATCTCGGGAATCAGCCCCAGCATTTT
TRBV12-3/TRBV12-4	many	TRBJ1-2	-	CASRFGYGYTF	TGTGCCAGCAGATTTGGGTATGGCTACACCTTC
TRBV9	few	TRBJ1-2	-	CASSPIPGYLYGYTF	TGTGCCAGCAGCCCAATCCCGGGTTATCTGTATGGCTACACCTTC
TRBV7-8	many	TRBJ2-7	-	CASSLEGTVFYEQYF	TGTGCCAGCAGCTTAGAGGGAACCGTCTTCTACGAGCAGTACTTC
TRBV20-1	-	TRBJ2-7	-	CSARDKGGTRRYEQYF	TGCAGTGCTAGAGATAAAGGGGGGACACGCCGCTACGAGCAGTACTTC
TRBV6-5	-	TRBJ2-7	-	CASSYWAGDSPYEQYF	TGTGCCAGCAGTTACTGGGCGGGGGACAGTCCTTACGAGCAGTACTTC
TRBV7-6	-	TRBJ1-1	TRBD1	CASSKLIQGAGTEAFF	TGTGCCAGCAGCAAATTGATACAGGGGGCGGGCACTGAAGCTTTCTTT
TRBV6-5	many	TRBJ1-1	-	CASSWEGGSNTEAFF	TGTGCCAGCAGTTGGGAGGGGGGTTCGAACACTGAAGCTTTCTTT
TRBV5-6	-	TRBJ1-2	TRBD1	CASQGGDYGYTF	TGTGCCAGCCAAGGGGGCGACTATGGCTACACCTTC
TRBV2	few	TRBJ2-5	-	CASSEAGEEETQYF	TGTGCCAGCAGTGAAGCGGGGGAGGAGGAGACCCAGTACTTC
TRBV12-3/TRBV12-4	many	TRBJ1-1	-	CASRTTGYTEAFF	TGTGCCAGCAGGACCACAGGGTACACTGAAGCTTTCTTT
TRBV11-2	many	TRBJ2-7	-	CASSLGRVSYEQYF	TGTGCCAGCAGCTTAGGTAGGGTCTCCTACGAGCAGTACTTC
TRBV12-3/TRBV12-4	-	TRBJ2-7	-	CASSRGMIAGGSYEQYF	TGTGCCAGCAGCCGGGGGATGATTGCTGGGGGTTCCTACGAGCAGTACTTC
TRBV28	many	TRBJ2-5	TRBD2	CASSSLTSGGGETQYF	TGTGCCAGCAGTTCGCTGACTAGCGGGGGGGGAGAGACCCAGTACTTC
TRBV3-1	many	TRBJ1-6	-	CASSQGTNSPLHF	TGTGCCAGCAGCCAAGGGACAAATTCACCCCTCCACTTT
TRBV12-3/TRBV12-4	many	TRBJ2-6	-	CASTPPFSSGANVLTF	TGTGCCAGCACCCCCCCGTTTAGCTCTGGGGCCAACGTCCTGACTTTC
TRBV6-5	many	TRBJ2-2	-	CASSFQLGELFF	TGTGCCAGCAGTTTCCAACTCGGGGAGCTGTTTTTT
TRBV5-5	few	TRBJ1-1	TRBD1	CASSNPGQGATEAFF	TGTGCCAGCAGCAATCCGGGACAGGGGGCCACTGAAGCTTTCTTT
TRBV7-2	many	TRBJ2-1	TRBD1	CASSLTGTGNYNEQFF	TGTGCCAGCAGCTTAACCGGGACAGGGAACTACAATGAGCAGTTCTTC
TRBV6-1	many	TRBJ1-5	-	CASSEAGRLQPQHF	TGTGCCAGCAGTGAAGCCGGGCGTCTTCAGCCCCAGCATTTT
TRBV28	-	TRBJ2-3	-	CASSSFPGTDTQYF	TGTGCCAGCAGTTCCTTCCCGGGCACAGATACGCAGTATTTT
TRBV19	-	TRBJ1-5	-	CASSIEGRGGNQPQHF	TGTGCCAGTAGTATAGAGGGCCGGGGCGGCAATCAGCCCCAGCATTTT
TRBV19	many	TRBJ1-2	-	CASQPALGAHYGYTF	TGTGCCAGTCAACCGGCCTTAGGGGCTCACTATGGCTACACCTTC
TRBV2	many	TRBJ1-1	TRBD1	CASSFNRDRATTEAFF	TGTGCCAGCAGTTTCAACCGGGACAGGGCGACCACTGAAGCTTTCTTT
TRBV12-3/TRBV12-4	-	TRBJ1-5	-	CATEQGGGLGQPQHF	TGTGCCACAGAGCAGGGTGGGGGTTTAGGTCAGCCCCAGCATTTT
TRBV15	many	TRBJ2-5	-	CATSRWGLSEETQYF	TGTGCCACCAGCAGATGGGGGCTTTCAGAAGAGACCCAGTACTTC
TRBV25-1	many	TRBJ1-6	-	CASSEVYSPLHF	TGTGCCAGCAGTGAAGTCTATTCACCCCTCCACTTT
TRBV12-3/TRBV12-4	many	TRBJ1-1	TRBD1	CASSWTGPNTEAFF	TGTGCCAGCAGTTGGACAGGGCCGAACACTGAAGCTTTCTTT
TRBV19	many	TRBJ1-2	-	CASSIGAGPYYGYTF	TGTGCCAGTAGTATCGGGGCAGGACCTTACTATGGCTACACCTTC
TRBV3-1	few	TRBJ2-2	-	CASSQVGGSSTGELFF	TGTGCCAGCAGCCAAGTGGGGGGAAGTAGCACCGGGGAGCTGTTTTTT
TRBV6-5	-	TRBJ1-2	-	CASRNSGRGYTF	TGTGCCAGCAGGAACTCGGGTCGTGGCTACACCTTC
TRBV3-1	many	TRBJ1-1	TRBD1	CASSRQDRQEAFF	TGTGCCAGCAGCCGACAGGACAGGCAAGAAGCTTTCTTT
TRBV6-1	-	TRBJ1-5	-	CASSGDHESQPQHF	TGTGCCAGCAGTGGGGACCACGAAAGTCAGCCCCAGCATTTT
TRBV27	few	TRBJ1-1	-	CASSGLTLNTEAFF	TGTGCCAGCTCAGGGCTAACTTTGAACACTGAAGCTTTCTTT
TRBV9	few	TRBJ2-5	TRBD2	CASSVGTSGGPSETQYF	TGTGCCAGCAGCGTCGGGACTAGCGGGGGGCCATCGGAGACCCAGTACTTC